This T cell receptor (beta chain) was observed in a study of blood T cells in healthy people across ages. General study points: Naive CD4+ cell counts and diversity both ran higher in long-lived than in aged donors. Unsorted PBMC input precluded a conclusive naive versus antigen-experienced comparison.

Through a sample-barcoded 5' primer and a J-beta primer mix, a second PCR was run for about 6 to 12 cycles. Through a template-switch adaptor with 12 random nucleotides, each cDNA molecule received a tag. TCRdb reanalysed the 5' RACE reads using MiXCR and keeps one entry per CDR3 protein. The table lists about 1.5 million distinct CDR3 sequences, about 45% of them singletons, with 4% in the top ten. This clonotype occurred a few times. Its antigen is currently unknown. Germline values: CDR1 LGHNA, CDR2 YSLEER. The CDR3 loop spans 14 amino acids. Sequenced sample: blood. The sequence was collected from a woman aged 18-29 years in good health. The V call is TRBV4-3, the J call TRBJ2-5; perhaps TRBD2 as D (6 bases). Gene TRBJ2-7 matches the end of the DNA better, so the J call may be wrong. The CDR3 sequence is CASSQDVREIEQYF. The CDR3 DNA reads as TGCGCCAGCAGCCAAGATGTCCGGGAGATCGAGCAGTACTTC.